These T cell receptor beta chains were read from a single sample in a study of blood T cell repertoires in COVID-19. The table came from immunoSEQ multiplex PCR; TCRdb's copy has only in-frame clones and leaves some out. The sample includes some 180,000 clones, around 76% seen only once; the top ten take roughly 7.1%. What was sequenced was peripheral blood. Receptors originate from a woman aged 55 to 70 with COVID-19, enrolled during active disease. Both conserved end residues are part of each CDR3. The order of the fields is J gene, D gene, V gene, clone size, CDR3 protein, CDR3 DNA. The D gene is left open where the match is weak. Clone size, where shown, is once, few, many, or a class for clones that have expanded.

j_call: TRBJ2-6
d_call: NA
v_call: TRBV19
clone_size: NA
cdr3_aa: CASSIGDVRAKSGANVLTF
cdr3_nt: TGTGCCAGTAGTATAGGAGATGTGCGGGCGAAATCTGGGGCCAACGTCCTGACTTTC

j_call: TRBJ1-1
d_call: NA
v_call: TRBV2
clone_size: few
cdr3_aa: CASSRGENTEAFF
cdr3_nt: TGTGCCAGCAGCCGGGGGGAAAACACTGAAGCTTTCTTT

j_call: TRBJ1-2
d_call: TRBD1
v_call: TRBV7-2
clone_size: NA
cdr3_aa: CASSLGTGDYGYTF
cdr3_nt: TGTGCCAGCAGCTTAGGGACAGGGGACTATGGCTACACCTTC

j_call: TRBJ2-2
d_call: NA
v_call: TRBV2
clone_size: NA
cdr3_aa: CASSEQVQVSGELFF
cdr3_nt: TGTGCCAGCAGTGAACAGGTGCAGGTTTCCGGGGAGCTGTTTTTT

j_call: TRBJ1-6
d_call: NA
v_call: TRBV7-3
clone_size: few
cdr3_aa: CASSLNWESGLLHF
cdr3_nt: TGTGCCAGCAGCTTAAATTGGGAGTCTGGTCTCCTCCACTTT

j_call: TRBJ1-1
d_call: NA
v_call: TRBV21-1
clone_size: NA
cdr3_aa: CASSNYFRDRGWTEAFF
cdr3_nt: TGTGCCAGCAGCAACTACTTCCGGGACAGGGGATGGACTGAAGCTTTCTTT

j_call: TRBJ2-4
d_call: NA
v_call: TRBV6-5
clone_size: NA
cdr3_aa: CASSVGLQNIQYF
cdr3_nt: TGTGCCAGCAGCGTTGGCCTCCAAAACATTCAGTACTTC

j_call: TRBJ2-2
d_call: NA
v_call: TRBV6-5
clone_size: medium-sized
cdr3_aa: CASNSPPGELFF
cdr3_nt: TGTGCCAGCAACTCTCCCCCCGGGGAGCTGTTTTTT

j_call: TRBJ2-1
d_call: TRBD2
v_call: TRBV27
clone_size: NA
cdr3_aa: CASKPSGSTISYEQFF
cdr3_nt: TGTGCCAGCAAACCTAGCGGGAGCACCATAAGCTATGAGCAGTTCTTC

j_call: TRBJ2-2
d_call: NA
v_call: TRBV9
clone_size: few
cdr3_aa: CASSVDGGTFGGELFF
cdr3_nt: TGTGCCAGCAGCGTAGACGGCGGGACCTTTGGTGGGGAGCTGTTTTTT

j_call: TRBJ1-3
d_call: NA
v_call: TRBV5-1
clone_size: once
cdr3_aa: CASSLAGGYGNTIYF
cdr3_nt: TGCGCCAGCAGCTTGGCCGGGGGTTACGGAAACACCATATATTTT

j_call: TRBJ1-6
d_call: NA
v_call: TRBV28
clone_size: NA
cdr3_aa: CASRETYNSPLHF
cdr3_nt: TGTGCCAGCAGGGAGACTTATAATTCACCCCTCCACTTT

j_call: TRBJ2-7
d_call: NA
v_call: TRBV24-1
clone_size: few
cdr3_aa: CATLLARDGGYEQYF
cdr3_nt: TGTGCCACCTTGCTGGCGAGAGACGGAGGTTACGAGCAGTACTTC

j_call: TRBJ1-6
d_call: TRBD1
v_call: TRBV9
clone_size: NA
cdr3_aa: CASSTTGQGNSPLHF
cdr3_nt: TGTGCCAGCAGCACGACGGGACAGGGTAACTCACCCCTCCACTTT

j_call: TRBJ2-2
d_call: NA
v_call: TRBV9
clone_size: NA
cdr3_aa: CASSTTQGAGELFF
cdr3_nt: TGTGCCAGCAGTACGACCCAAGGGGCTGGGGAGCTGTTTTTT

j_call: TRBJ1-2
d_call: NA
v_call: TRBV30
clone_size: NA
cdr3_aa: CAWNETPYGYTF
cdr3_nt: TGTGCCTGGAACGAGACTCCCTATGGCTACACCTTC

j_call: TRBJ2-1
d_call: TRBD2
v_call: TRBV5-6
clone_size: NA
cdr3_aa: CASSLVKGREVNNEQFF
cdr3_nt: TGTGCCAGCAGCCTGGTGAAGGGTCGGGAGGTAAACAATGAGCAGTTCTTC

j_call: TRBJ1-1
d_call: NA
v_call: TRBV7-9
clone_size: NA
cdr3_aa: CASSLGRVNTEAFF
cdr3_nt: TGTGCCAGCAGCTTAGGGAGAGTGAACACTGAAGCTTTCTTT

j_call: TRBJ2-3
d_call: NA
v_call: TRBV11-3
clone_size: NA
cdr3_aa: CASSLRRGTTDTQYF
cdr3_nt: TGTGCCAGCAGCTTAAGAAGGGGGACGACAGATACGCAGTATTTT

j_call: TRBJ1-6
d_call: NA
v_call: TRBV29-1
clone_size: NA
cdr3_aa: CSVPRLAPRNSPLHF
cdr3_nt: TGCAGCGTGCCCCGTTTGGCCCCTCGCAATTCACCCCTCCACTTT

j_call: TRBJ2-2
d_call: TRBD2
v_call: TRBV5-4
clone_size: NA
cdr3_aa: CASSFRLAGGANTGELFF
cdr3_nt: TGTGCCAGCAGCTTTAGACTAGCGGGAGGAGCGAACACCGGGGAGCTGTTTTTT

j_call: TRBJ1-4
d_call: TRBD1
v_call: TRBV7-9
clone_size: NA
cdr3_aa: CASSPRQGDNEKLFF
cdr3_nt: TGTGCCAGCAGCCCACGACAGGGGGATAATGAAAAACTGTTTTTT

j_call: TRBJ2-1
d_call: TRBD2
v_call: TRBV18
clone_size: NA
cdr3_aa: CASSTGSLAGGYEQFF
cdr3_nt: TGTGCCAGCTCTACCGGTTCGCTAGCGGGAGGTTATGAGCAGTTCTTC

j_call: TRBJ2-7
d_call: NA
v_call: TRBV7-9
clone_size: NA
cdr3_aa: CASSLGTYYAYEQYF
cdr3_nt: TGTGCCAGCAGCTTAGGGACTTACTACGCCTACGAGCAGTACTTC

j_call: TRBJ1-5
d_call: TRBD1
v_call: TRBV30
clone_size: NA
cdr3_aa: CAWTKDRGLNQPQHF
cdr3_nt: TGTGCCTGGACAAAAGACAGGGGGCTCAATCAGCCCCAGCATTTT

j_call: TRBJ1-2
d_call: NA
v_call: TRBV27
clone_size: NA
cdr3_aa: CASSLGSPYYGYTF
cdr3_nt: TGTGCCAGCAGTTTGGGTAGCCCTTACTATGGCTACACCTTC

j_call: TRBJ1-2
d_call: TRBD1
v_call: TRBV28
clone_size: once
cdr3_aa: CASSLTGRYGYTF
cdr3_nt: TGTGCCAGCAGTCTGACAGGGCGGTATGGCTACACCTTC

j_call: TRBJ1-6
d_call: NA
v_call: TRBV4-1
clone_size: NA
cdr3_aa: CASSQGTGGSALSPLHF
cdr3_nt: TGCGCCAGCAGCCAAGGGACTGGGGGGTCCGCGCTCTCACCCCTCCACTTT

j_call: TRBJ2-1
d_call: TRBD2
v_call: TRBV27
clone_size: NA
cdr3_aa: CASSFGHLTSKRDEGNEQFF
cdr3_nt: TGTGCCAGCAGTTTTGGACATCTGACTAGCAAGCGGGACGAAGGCAATGAGCAGTTCTTC

j_call: TRBJ1-6
d_call: NA
v_call: TRBV5-1
clone_size: NA
cdr3_aa: CASKTFTENSPLHF
cdr3_nt: TGCGCCAGCAAGACCTTCACGGAGAATTCACCCCTCCACTTT

j_call: TRBJ2-2
d_call: TRBD2
v_call: TRBV6-2/TRBV6-3
clone_size: few
cdr3_aa: CASSTGLAGGRDTGELFF
cdr3_nt: TGTGCCAGCAGTACGGGACTAGCGGGAGGCCGGGACACCGGGGAGCTGTTTTTT

j_call: TRBJ2-1
d_call: TRBD2
v_call: TRBV6-6
clone_size: NA
cdr3_aa: CASSSFLAGDVNEQFF
cdr3_nt: TGTGCCAGCAGTTCTTTTCTAGCGGGGGACGTCAATGAGCAGTTCTTC